What follows are 18 T cell receptor beta chains derived from one specimen sequenced in a study of cytomegalovirus exposure and HLA in healthy donors (dated 2017 in TCRdb). The library was built by means of the immunoSEQ multiplex PCR assay. The multiplex PCR relied on a mix of 60 forward primers for TCR Vbeta segments and 13 reverse primers for TCR Jbeta segments. TCRdb provides this immuneACCESS table in a form limited to in-frame rearrangements. Some clones are lacking; in checked studies, under half of them reflect an unresolved V gene, and why the rest are absent is not known. This sample holds tens of thousands of clones; about three quarters were observed only once. The top ten constitute 3.4% of the sample. Sequenced material: PBMCs. Receptors originate from a woman aged 30 to 39 in good health and CMV-seronegative.

V gene TRBV18 combines with J gene TRBJ2-3; a possible D gene is TRBD2 (6 bases). The V gene lost 1 base and the J gene lost 0 bases, with 8 bases spanning the gap. The germline CDR1 and CDR2 sequences are KGHSH and LQKENI. The CDR3 has 15 amino acids. CDR3 DNA: TGTGCCAGCTCACCACAGGGGACTAGCACAGATACGCAGTATTTT. Its translation is CASSPQGTSTDTQYF.

This clone has only a few counts. V and J are TRBV7-6 and TRBJ1-5; D is ambiguous. The V gene's germline CDR1 is SGHVS and CDR2 FNYEAQ. The CDR3 length is 13 residues. The germline V and J ends were trimmed by 1 base and 7 bases, with 8 bases remaining between them. The CDR3 loop reads CASSLEPNQPQHF. DNA of the CDR3: TGTGCCAGCAGCTTAGAGCCCAACCAGCCCCAGCATTTT.

This rearrangement joins TRBV13 to TRBJ2-5; 8 nucleotides match TRBD1. CDR1 is PRHDT, CDR2 FYEKMQ, per germline (reference sequence). Trimming took 1 base from V and 4 from J; bases not matched to a gene: 2. The CDR3 contains 14 residues. Written as DNA, the CDR3 is TGTGCCAGCAGCTTAGTAGGACAGGGAGAGACCCAGTACTTC. The encoded protein is CASSLVGQGETQYF.

This clone was found a few times. For the CDR3, the DNA is TGTGCCAGCAGCCGCACTACCACGGGACAGGGAGAGACCCAGTACTTC. It is translated as CASSRTTTGQGETQYF. This sequence joins TRBV11-2 and TRBJ2-5; 9 nucleotides agree with TRBD1. Per the germline V gene, CDR1 is SGHAT and CDR2 is FQNNGV. The CDR3 extends over 16 amino acids. V shed 5 bases and J 4 bases; nucleotides not matched to a gene: 11.

The V and J genes are TRBV5-1 and TRBJ2-7; D is unclear. The length of the CDR3 is 14 residues. V lost 0 bases, J lost 3 bases, and 10 bases lay in between. The V gene's germline CDR1 is SGHRS and CDR2 YFSETQ. In DNA form, the CDR3 reads TGCGCCAGCAGCTTGGCCACCACTGACTACGAGCAGTACTTC. This codes for CASSLATTDYEQYF.

This rearrangement joins TRBV20-1 to TRBJ2-7, with a tentative D call TRBD1 (5 bases). This CDR3 contains 11 residues. Germline lookup yields CDR1 DFQATT and CDR2 SNEGSKA (reference sequence). The CDR3 here is CSASQVHEQYF. The CDR3, as DNA: TGCAGCGCTTCACAGGTCCACGAGCAGTACTTC.

The chain couples TRBV5-4 to TRBJ2-5, with TRBD1 matching 10 bases. V shed 2 bases, J shed 1 base, and the junction held 8 bases outside the gene matches. The CDR3 covers 17 residues. The germline V gene encodes CDR1 SGHNT and CDR2 YYREEE (reference sequence). CDR3 in DNA: TGTGCCAGCAGCTTAACCGGGACAGGGGTCTCCCAAGAGACCCAGTACTTC. This sequence encodes CASSLTGTGVSQETQYF.

This clone has only a few counts. The V and J genes are TRBV10-3 and TRBJ1-2, with unresolved D. The CDR3 length is 13 residues. Germline-derived CDR1 and CDR2 are ENHRY and SYGVKD. V lost 3 bases to trimming and J lost 4 bases, with 9 bases between them. The CDR3 nucleotides are TGTGCCATCAGTGACGAGGAAGGCTATGGCTACACCTTC. It yields the protein CAISDEEGYGYTF.

J is TRBJ2-4 and V is TRBV29-1; 11 bases are a match to TRBD2. CDR3 length: 18 amino acids. V lost 7 bases and J lost 0; bases outside the gene matches: 14. CDR1 is SQVTM and CDR2 is ANQGSEA in the germline V gene. In DNA, the CDR3 is TGCAGCGATCAACTAGCGGGGGATCCCTCACTAGCCAAAAACATTCAGTACTTC. Amino acids: CSDQLAGDPSLAKNIQYF.

The rearrangement joins TRBV6-1 to TRBJ1-5; tentatively, D is TRBD1 (6 bases). V was cut by 8 bases and J by 4 bases, with 18 bases left in between. The CDR3 contains 15 residues. Germline-derived CDR1 and CDR2 are MNHNS and SASEGT. This chain's CDR3 is CASWPSQGPNQPQHF. CDR3 bases: TGTGCCAGCTGGCCTAGCCAGGGGCCTAATCAGCCCCAGCATTTT.

V gene TRBV28 combines with J gene TRBJ1-6, with 8 bases identical to TRBD1. CDR1 and CDR2 from the germline V gene are MDHEN and SYDVKM. The CDR3 runs 16 residues. V gave up 5 bases and J gave up 6 bases; unmatched junction bases: 9. The CDR3 region has the DNA TGTGCCAGCAGTCCGATGACAGGGGAGGCTAATTCACCCCTCCACTTT. It encodes CASSPMTGEANSPLHF. The full variable domain, completed using reference TRBV28 and TRBJ1-6, is DVKVTQSSRYLVKRTGEKVFLECVQDMDHENMFWYRQDPGLGLRLIYFSYDVKMKEKGDIPEGYSVSREKKERFSLILESASTNQTSMYLCASSPMTGEANSPLHFGNGTRLTVT.

This sequence joins TRBV28 and TRBJ2-2; maybe TRBD1 (6 bases). With 3 bases removed from V and 0 bases from J, the gap between germline ends came to 20 bases. This CDR3 is built from 19 residues. From germline, CDR1 is MDHEN and CDR2 SYDVKM. The CDR3 DNA reads as TGTGCCAGCAGTTTTTCCTATACCACAGGGCTAACGAACACCGGGGAGCTGTTTTTT. Amino acid sequence: CASSFSYTTGLTNTGELFF. Based on the CDR3 plus reference TRBV28 and TRBJ2-2, the full variable domain is DVKVTQSSRYLVKRTGEKVFLECVQDMDHENMFWYRQDPGLGLRLIYFSYDVKMKEKGDIPEGYSVSREKKERFSLILESASTNQTSMYLCASSFSYTTGLTNTGELFFGEGSRLTVL.

This clone is medium-sized within its sample. This chain joins TRBV7-6 and TRBJ2-6, with 8 bases matching TRBD1. The CDR3 covers 18 residues. Germline assignment: CDR1 SGHVS and CDR2 FNYEAQ. The V gene end was trimmed by 2 bases and the J gene end by 6 bases; junction bases not matched to a gene: 12. The CDR3 loop is CASSLSASGGGSANVLTF. The CDR3 bases are TGTGCCAGCAGCTTATCCGCCTCAGGGGGCGGGTCGGCCAACGTCCTGACTTTC.

This clone was seen a few times. The chain uses TRBV10-3 and TRBJ2-7; D perhaps matches TRBD1 (5 bases). The germline CDR1 and CDR2 sequences are ENHRY and SYGVKD. Trimming stripped 6 bases from V and 4 bases from J, with 13 bases between. The CDR3 is made up of 13 amino acids. CDR3 DNA sequence: TGTGCCATCAGCCAGACAGATTTATACGAGCAGTACTTC. This codes for CAISQTDLYEQYF.

This chain connects TRBV6-1 to TRBJ2-2; D not certain. The CDR3 spans 14 residues. Germline-derived CDR1 and CDR2 are MNHNS and SASEGT. V dropped 6 bases and J dropped 6 bases, with 14 bases sitting between them. The CDR3 sequence is CASSATVTAGELFF. In DNA form, the CDR3 reads TGTGCCAGCAGCGCCACAGTGACGGCCGGGGAGCTGTTTTTT.

V gene TRBV10-3 combines with J gene TRBJ1-1; D gene ambiguous. The CDR3 has 15 amino acids. Trimming took off 3 bases at V and 0 bases at J, with 11 bases between the two ends. CDR1 is ENHRY and CDR2 is SYGVKD in the germline V gene. CDR3 amino acids: CAISDGEFMNTEAFF. For the CDR3, the DNA is TGTGCCATCAGTGACGGGGAATTCATGAACACTGAAGCTTTCTTT.

Comments on this clone: One end of the junction varies from germline; a read error may be responsible. This chain uses TRBV30 with TRBJ2-3, with D tentatively TRBD2 (5 bases). The germline V gene encodes CDR1 GTSNPN and CDR2 SVGIG (reference sequence). The CDR3 runs to 12 residues. The DNA of the CDR3 is TGTGCCTGGAGGGATTCTAGGGCTAGCCGGATTTTT. Translated: CAWRDSRASRIF.

The genes are TRBV5-1 and TRBJ1-5, with TRBD1 identical over 8 bases. This CDR3 has 15 residues. CDR1 and CDR2 (germline): SGHRS, YFSETQ. After removal of 4 bases from V and 6 bases from J, the junction contained 9 bases not matched to a gene. CDR3 sequence: CASSLGTGMSQPQHF. The CDR3 region has the DNA TGCGCCAGCAGCCTAGGGACAGGAATGAGTCAGCCCCAGCATTTT.